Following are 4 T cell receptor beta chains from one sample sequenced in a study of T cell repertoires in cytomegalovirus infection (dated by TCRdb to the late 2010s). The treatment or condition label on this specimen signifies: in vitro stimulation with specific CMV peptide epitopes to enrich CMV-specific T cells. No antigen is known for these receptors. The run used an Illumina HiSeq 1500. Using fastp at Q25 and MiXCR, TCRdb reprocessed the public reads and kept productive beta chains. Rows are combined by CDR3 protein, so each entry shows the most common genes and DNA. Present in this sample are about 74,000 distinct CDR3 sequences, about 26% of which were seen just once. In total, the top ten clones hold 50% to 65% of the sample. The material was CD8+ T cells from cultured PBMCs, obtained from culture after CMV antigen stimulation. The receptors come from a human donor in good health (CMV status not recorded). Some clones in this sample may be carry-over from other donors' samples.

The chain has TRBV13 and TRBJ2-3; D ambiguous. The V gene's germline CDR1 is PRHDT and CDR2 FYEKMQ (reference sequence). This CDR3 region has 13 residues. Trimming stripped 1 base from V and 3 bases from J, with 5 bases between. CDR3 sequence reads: CASSLEMTDTQYF. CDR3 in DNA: TGTGCCAGCAGCTTAGAGATGACAGATACGCAGTATTTT.

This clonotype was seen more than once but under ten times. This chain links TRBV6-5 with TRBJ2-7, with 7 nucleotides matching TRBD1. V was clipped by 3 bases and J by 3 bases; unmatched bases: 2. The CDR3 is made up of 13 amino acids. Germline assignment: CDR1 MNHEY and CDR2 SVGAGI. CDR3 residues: CASSYAGGYEQYF. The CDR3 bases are TGTGCCAGCAGTTATGCAGGGGGCTACGAGCAGTACTTC.

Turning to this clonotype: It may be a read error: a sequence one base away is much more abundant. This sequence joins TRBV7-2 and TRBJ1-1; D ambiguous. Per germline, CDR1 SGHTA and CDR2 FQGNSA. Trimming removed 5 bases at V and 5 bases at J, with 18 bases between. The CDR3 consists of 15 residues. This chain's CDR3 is CASSLNKLPMTEAFF. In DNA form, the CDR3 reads TGTGCCAGCAGCCTCAATAAGCTCCCTATGACTGAAGCTTTCTTT.

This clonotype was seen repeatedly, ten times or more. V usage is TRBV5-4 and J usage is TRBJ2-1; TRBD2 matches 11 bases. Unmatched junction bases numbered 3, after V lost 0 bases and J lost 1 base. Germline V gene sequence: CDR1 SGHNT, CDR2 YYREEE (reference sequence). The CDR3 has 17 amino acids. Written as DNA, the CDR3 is TGTGCCAGCAGCTTGGATAGCGGGGGGGCGTCCTACAATGAGCAGTTCTTC. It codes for CASSLDSGGASYNEQFF.